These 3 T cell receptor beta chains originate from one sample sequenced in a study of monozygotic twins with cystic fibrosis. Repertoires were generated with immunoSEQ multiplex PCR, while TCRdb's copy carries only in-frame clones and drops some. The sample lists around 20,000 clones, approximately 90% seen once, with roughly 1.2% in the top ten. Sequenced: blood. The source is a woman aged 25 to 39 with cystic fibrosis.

DNA for the CDR3: TGTGCCAGCAGCTTAACCACAGATACGCAGTATTTT. Translation gives CASSLTTDTQYF. The V call is TRBV5-6, the J call TRBJ2-3; D not certain. V was shortened by 2 bases and J by 2 bases, with 3 bases between the two germline ends. Germline V gene sequence: CDR1 SGHDT, CDR2 YYEEEE. The CDR3 extends over 12 amino acids.

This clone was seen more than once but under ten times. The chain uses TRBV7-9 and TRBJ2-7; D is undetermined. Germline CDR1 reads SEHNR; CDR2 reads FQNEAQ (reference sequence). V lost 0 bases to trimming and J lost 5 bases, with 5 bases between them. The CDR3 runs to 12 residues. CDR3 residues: CASSLAHHEQYF. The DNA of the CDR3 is TGTGCCAGCAGCTTAGCTCACCACGAGCAGTACTTC.

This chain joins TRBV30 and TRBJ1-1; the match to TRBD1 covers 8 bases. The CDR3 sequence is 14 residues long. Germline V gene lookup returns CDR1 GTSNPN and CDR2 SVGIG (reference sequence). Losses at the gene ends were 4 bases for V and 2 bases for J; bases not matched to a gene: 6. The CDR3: CAWIGGQVNTEAFF. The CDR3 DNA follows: TGTGCCTGGATTGGGGGACAGGTAAACACTGAAGCTTTCTTT. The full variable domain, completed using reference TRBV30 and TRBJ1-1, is SQTIHQWPATLVQPVGSPLSLECTVEGTSNPNLYWYRQAAGRGLQLLFYSVGIGQISSEVPQNLSASRPQDRQFILSSKKLLLSDSGFYLCAWIGGQVNTEAFFGQGTRLTVV.